This TCR beta chain was documented in a study of T cells in Graves' hyperthyroidism and ophthalmopathy. RNA transcripts served as the template for amplifying TCR beta CDR3 regions. The HTBI set primed first-round TCR CDR3 RT-PCR. A single record per CDR3 protein comes from TCRdb applying MiXCR to the multiplex PCR reads. Altogether 700,000 or so distinct CDR3 sequences are present, roughly 15% being singletons, with the ten largest covering approximately 12%. Points from the study as a whole: A model of 13 V-J pairs discriminated ophthalmopathy from stable hyperthyroidism. Most thyroid clonotypes expanded above 0.001 appeared in blood too.

This CDR3 has 15 residues. Trimming removed 2 bases from V and 4 bases from J, with 12 bases in between. Germline-derived CDR1 and CDR2 are SGHTA and FQGTGA. This clonotype has a count of ten or more. Its antigen remains unidentified. Enrolled ophthalmopathy patients presented with a Clinical Activity Score of at least 3, a NOSPECS grade of at least 4, and disease duration under 3 months. Out of approximately 10 ml of fresh peripheral blood came the PBMCs. The sequenced material came from blood. The TCR was taken from a woman aged 45-60 years with Graves' ophthalmopathy. The rearrangement links TRBV7-3 to TRBJ2-1; D is uncertain. In nucleotides, the CDR3 is TGTGCCAGCAGCTTAGGCGGTCAGAATTACAATGAGCAGTTCTTC. Amino acids: CASSLGGQNYNEQFF.